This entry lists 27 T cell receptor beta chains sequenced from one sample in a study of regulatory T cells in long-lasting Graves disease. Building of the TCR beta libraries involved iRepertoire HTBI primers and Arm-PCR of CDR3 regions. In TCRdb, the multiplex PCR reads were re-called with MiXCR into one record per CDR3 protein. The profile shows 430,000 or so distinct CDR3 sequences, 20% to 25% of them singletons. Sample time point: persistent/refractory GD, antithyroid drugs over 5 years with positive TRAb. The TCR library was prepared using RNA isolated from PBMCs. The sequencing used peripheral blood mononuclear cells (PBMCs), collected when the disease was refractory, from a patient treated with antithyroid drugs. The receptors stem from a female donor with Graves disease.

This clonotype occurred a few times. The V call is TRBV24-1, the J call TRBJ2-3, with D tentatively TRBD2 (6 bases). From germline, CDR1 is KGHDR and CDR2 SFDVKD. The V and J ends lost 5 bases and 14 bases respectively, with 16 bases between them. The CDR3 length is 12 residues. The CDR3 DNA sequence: TGTGCCACCAGTGCCGCCGGCGGGACCCCGTATTTT. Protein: CATSAAGGTPYF.

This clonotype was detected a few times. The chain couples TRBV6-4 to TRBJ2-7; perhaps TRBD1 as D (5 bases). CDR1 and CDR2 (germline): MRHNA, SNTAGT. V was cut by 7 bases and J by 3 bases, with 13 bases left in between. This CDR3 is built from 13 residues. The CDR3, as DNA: TGTGCCAGCATGGTAGGTCAGGGCTACGAGCAGTACTTC. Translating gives CASMVGQGYEQYF.

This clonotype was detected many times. CDR3 amino acids: CASSPAAYEQYF. The CDR3 coding sequence is TGTGCCAGCAGTCCCGCCGCGTACGAGCAGTACTTC. This chain uses TRBV12-3 or TRBV12-4 with TRBJ2-7, with D hard to call. Trimming shortened V by 5 bases and J by 4 bases, and 9 bases separated the two germline ends. The CDR3 has 12 residues.

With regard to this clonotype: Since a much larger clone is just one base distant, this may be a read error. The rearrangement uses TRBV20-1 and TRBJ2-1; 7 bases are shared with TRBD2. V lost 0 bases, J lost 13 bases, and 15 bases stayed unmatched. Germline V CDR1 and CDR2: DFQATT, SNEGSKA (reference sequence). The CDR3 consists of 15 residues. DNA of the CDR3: TGCAGTGCTAGAGACCTAGCGGCACATGTTGAAACCCAGTTCTTC. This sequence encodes CSARDLAAHVETQFF.

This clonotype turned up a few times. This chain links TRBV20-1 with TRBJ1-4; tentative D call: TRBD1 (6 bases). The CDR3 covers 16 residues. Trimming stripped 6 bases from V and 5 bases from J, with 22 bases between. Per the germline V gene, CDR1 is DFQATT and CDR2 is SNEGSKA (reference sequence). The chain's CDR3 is CSASGWGLEANEKLFF. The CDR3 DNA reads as TGCAGTGCAAGTGGCTGGGGGCTAGAGGCCAATGAAAAACTGTTTTTT.

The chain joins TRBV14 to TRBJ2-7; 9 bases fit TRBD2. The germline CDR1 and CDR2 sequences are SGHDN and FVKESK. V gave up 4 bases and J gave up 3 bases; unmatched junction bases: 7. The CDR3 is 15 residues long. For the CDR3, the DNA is TGTGCCAGCAGCCTCTTACTAGCGGGCCTCTACGAGCAGTACTTC. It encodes CASSLLLAGLYEQYF.

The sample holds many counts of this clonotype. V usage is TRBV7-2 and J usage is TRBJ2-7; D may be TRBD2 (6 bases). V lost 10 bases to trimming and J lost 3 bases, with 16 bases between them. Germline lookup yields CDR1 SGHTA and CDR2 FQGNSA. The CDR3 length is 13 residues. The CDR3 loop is CATALGRDYEQYF. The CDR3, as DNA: TGTGCCACCGCGCTAGGGCGGGACTACGAGCAGTACTTC. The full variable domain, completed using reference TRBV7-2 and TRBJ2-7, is GAGVSQSPSNKVTEKGKDVELRCDPISGHTALYWYRQSLGQGLEFLIYFQGNSAPDKSGLPSDRFSAERTGGSVSTLTIQRTQQEDSAVYLCATALGRDYEQYFGPGTRLTVT.

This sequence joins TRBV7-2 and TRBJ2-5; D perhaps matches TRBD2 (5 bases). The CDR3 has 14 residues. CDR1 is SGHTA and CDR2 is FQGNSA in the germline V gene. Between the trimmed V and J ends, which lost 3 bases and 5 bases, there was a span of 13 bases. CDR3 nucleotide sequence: TGTGCCAGCAGCTTTATAGCTAGCCCGGAGACCCAGTACTTC. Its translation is CASSFIASPETQYF. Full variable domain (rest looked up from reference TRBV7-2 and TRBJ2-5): GAGVSQSPSNKVTEKGKDVELRCDPISGHTALYWYRQSLGQGLEFLIYFQGNSAPDKSGLPSDRFSAERTGGSVSTLTIQRTQQEDSAVYLCASSFIASPETQYFGPGTRLLVL.

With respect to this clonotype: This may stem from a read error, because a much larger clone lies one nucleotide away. The CDR3 DNA follows: TGTGCCAGCAGCTCTTACGACAGGGTCGGCGGCTACACCTTC. Its protein is CASSSYDRVGGYTF. The J gene is TRBJ1-2, the V gene TRBV7-9; TRBD1 aligns across 7 bases. The CDR3 runs 14 residues. CDR1 and CDR2 from the germline V gene are SEHNR and FQNEAQ (reference sequence). The junction had 10 bases not matched to a gene; V was cut back by 4 bases and J by 8 bases.

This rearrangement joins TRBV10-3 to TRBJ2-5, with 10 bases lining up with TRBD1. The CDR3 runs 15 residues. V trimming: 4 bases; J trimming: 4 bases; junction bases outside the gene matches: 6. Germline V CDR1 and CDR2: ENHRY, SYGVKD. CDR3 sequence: CAISAPRQGAETQYF. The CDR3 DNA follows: TGTGCCATCAGTGCGCCGAGACAGGGGGCAGAGACCCAGTACTTC.

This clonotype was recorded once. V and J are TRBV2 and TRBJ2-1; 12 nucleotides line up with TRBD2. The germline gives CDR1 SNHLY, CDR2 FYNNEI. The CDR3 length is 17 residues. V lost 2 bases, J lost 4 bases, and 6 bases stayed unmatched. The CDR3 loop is CASSELAGGPGYNEQFF. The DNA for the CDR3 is TGTGCCAGCAGTGAACTAGCGGGAGGGCCCGGGTACAATGAGCAGTTCTTC.

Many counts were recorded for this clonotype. The CDR3 here is CASQMNNSPLHF. CDR3 DNA: TGTGCCAGCCAAATGAATAATTCACCCCTCCACTTT. This rearrangement joins TRBV28 to TRBJ1-6; D uncertain. The CDR3 runs 12 residues. Trimming left V 8 bases short and J 5 bases short, with 7 bases between. Germline V gene sequence: CDR1 MDHEN, CDR2 SYDVKM.

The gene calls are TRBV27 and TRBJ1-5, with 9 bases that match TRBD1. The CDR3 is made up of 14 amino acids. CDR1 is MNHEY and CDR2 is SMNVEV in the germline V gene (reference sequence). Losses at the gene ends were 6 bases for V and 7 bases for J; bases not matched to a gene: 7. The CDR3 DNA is TGTGCCAGCAGCCGGGGACAGGGTGGGCAGCCCCAGCATTTT. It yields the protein CASSRGQGGQPQHF.

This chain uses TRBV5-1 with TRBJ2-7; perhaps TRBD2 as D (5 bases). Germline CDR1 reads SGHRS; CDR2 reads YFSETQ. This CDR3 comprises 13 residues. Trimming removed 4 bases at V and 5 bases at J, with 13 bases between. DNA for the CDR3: TGCGCCAGCAGCACCCTCGGACTGGACGAGCAGTACTTC. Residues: CASSTLGLDEQYF.

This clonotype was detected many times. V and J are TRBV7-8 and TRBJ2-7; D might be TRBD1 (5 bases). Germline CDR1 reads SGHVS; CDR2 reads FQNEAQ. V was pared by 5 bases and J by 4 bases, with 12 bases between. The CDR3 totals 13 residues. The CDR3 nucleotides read TGTGCCAGCAGCCCTCCGACAGAATACGAGCAGTACTTC. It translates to CASSPPTEYEQYF.

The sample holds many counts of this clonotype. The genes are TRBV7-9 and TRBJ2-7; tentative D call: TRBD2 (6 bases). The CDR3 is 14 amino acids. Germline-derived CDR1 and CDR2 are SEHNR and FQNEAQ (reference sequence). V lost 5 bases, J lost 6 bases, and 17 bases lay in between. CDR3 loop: CASSQAGGFREQYF. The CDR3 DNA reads TGTGCCAGCAGCCAGGCTGGGGGGTTCCGCGAGCAGTACTTC.

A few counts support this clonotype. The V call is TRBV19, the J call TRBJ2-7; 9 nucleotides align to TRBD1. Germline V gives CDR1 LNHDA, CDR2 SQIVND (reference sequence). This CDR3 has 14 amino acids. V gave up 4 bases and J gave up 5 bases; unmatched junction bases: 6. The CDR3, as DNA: TGTGCCAGTAGTAGCCGGGACAGGGAAAACGAGCAGTACTTC. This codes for CASSSRDRENEQYF.

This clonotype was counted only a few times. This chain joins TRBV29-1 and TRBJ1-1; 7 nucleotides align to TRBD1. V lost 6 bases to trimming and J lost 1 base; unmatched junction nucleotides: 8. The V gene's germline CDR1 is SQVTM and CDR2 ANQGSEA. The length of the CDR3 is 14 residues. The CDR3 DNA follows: TGCAGCGTCGCTCGGGGGACAGCGAACACTGAAGCTTTCTTT. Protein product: CSVARGTANTEAFF. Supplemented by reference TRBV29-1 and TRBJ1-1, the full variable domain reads SAVISQKPSRDICQRGTSLTIQCQVDSQVTMMFWYRQQPGQSLTLIATANQGSEATYESGFVIDKFPISRPNLTFSTLTVSNMSPEDSSIYLCSVARGTANTEAFFGQGTRLTVV.

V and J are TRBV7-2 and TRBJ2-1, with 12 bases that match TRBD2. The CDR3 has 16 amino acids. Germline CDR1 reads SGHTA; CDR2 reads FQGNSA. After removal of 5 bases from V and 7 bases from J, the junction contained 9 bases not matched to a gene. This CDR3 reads CASSPTSGSLMNEQFF. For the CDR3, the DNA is TGTGCCAGCAGCCCGACTAGCGGGAGCCTGATGAATGAGCAGTTCTTC.

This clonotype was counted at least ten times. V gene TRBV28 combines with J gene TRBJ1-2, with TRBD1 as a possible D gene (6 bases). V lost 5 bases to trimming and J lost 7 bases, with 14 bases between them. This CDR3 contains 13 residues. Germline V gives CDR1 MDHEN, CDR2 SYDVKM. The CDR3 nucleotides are TGTGCCAGCAGTCCTCCCAGGGGTCCTGGCTACACCTTC. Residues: CASSPPRGPGYTF.

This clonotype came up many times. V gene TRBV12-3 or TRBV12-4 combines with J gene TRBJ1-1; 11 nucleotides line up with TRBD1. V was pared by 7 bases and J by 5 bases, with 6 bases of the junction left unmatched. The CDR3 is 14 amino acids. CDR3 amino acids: CASKNGQGATEAFF. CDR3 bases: TGTGCCAGCAAGAACGGACAGGGGGCTACTGAAGCTTTCTTT.

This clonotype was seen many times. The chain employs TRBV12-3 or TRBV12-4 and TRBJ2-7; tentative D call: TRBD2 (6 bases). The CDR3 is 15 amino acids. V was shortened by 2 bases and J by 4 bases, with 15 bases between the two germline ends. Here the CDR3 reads CASSLNKERVYEQYF. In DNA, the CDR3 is TGTGCCAGCAGTTTAAATAAGGAGCGGGTTTACGAGCAGTACTTC.

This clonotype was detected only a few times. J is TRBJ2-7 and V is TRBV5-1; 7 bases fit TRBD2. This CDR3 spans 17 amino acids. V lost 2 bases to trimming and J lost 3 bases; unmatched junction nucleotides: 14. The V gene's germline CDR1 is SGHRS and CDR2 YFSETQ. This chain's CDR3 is CASSLGLRGVPGYEQYF. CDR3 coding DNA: TGCGCCAGCAGCTTAGGCCTCCGGGGGGTCCCGGGCTACGAGCAGTACTTC. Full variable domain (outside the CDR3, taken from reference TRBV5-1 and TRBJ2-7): KAGVTQTPRYLIKTRGQQVTLSCSPISGHRSVSWYQQTPGQGLQFLFEYFSETQRNKGNFPGRFSGRQFSNSRSEMNVSTLELGDSALYLCASSLGLRGVPGYEQYFGPGTRLTVT.

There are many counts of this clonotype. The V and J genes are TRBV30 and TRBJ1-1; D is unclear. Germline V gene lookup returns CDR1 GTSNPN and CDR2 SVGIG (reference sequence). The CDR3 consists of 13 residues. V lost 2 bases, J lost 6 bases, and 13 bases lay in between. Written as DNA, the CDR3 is TGTGCCTGGAGTATTAGGGCGGTGTCTGAAGCTTTCTTT. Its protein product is CAWSIRAVSEAFF.

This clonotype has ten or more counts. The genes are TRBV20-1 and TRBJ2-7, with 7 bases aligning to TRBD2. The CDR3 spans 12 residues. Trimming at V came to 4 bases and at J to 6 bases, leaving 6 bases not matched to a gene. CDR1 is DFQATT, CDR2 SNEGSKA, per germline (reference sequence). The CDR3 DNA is TGCAGTGCTAAGGCGGGAGTCTCCGAGCAGTACTTC. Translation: CSAKAGVSEQYF.

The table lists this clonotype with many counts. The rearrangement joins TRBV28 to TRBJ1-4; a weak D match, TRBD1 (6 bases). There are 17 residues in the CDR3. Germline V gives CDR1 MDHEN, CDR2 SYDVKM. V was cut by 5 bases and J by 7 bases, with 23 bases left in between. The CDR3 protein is CASSPRWGGQRVEKLFF. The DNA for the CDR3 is TGTGCCAGCAGTCCCCGTTGGGGGGGGCAAAGAGTTGAAAAACTGTTTTTT.

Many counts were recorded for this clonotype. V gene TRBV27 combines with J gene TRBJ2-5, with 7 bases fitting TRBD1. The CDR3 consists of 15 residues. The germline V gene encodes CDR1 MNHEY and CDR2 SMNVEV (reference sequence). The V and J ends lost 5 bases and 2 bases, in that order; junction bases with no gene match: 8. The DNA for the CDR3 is TGTGCCAGCAGTCGTAGGGGGCCTGAACAAGAGACCCAGTACTTC. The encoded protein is CASSRRGPEQETQYF.